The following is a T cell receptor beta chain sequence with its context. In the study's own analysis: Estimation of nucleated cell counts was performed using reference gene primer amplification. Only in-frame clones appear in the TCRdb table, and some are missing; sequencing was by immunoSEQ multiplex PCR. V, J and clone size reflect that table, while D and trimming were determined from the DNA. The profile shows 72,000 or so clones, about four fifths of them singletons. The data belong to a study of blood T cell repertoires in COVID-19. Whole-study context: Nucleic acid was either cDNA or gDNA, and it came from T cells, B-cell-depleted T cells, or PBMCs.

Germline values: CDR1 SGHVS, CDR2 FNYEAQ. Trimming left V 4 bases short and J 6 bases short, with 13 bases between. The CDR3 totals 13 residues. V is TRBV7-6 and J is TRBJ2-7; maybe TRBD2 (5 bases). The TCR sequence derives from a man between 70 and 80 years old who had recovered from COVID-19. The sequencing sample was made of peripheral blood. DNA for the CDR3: TGTGCCAGCAGCTCGGACTGGCTTGGCGAGCAGTACTTC. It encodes CASSSDWLGEQYF.